This T cell receptor beta chain was observed in a study of shared clonotypes between healthy human individuals. Terminally differentiated effector memory CD45RA+ cells were excluded by CCR7 positive selection of CD45RO-negative cells. Per germline, CDR1 SGHTA and CDR2 FQGNSA. This CDR3 is built from 16 residues. V was pared by 4 bases and J by 7 bases, with 19 bases between. As concerns this clone: Its antigen is currently unknown.

Study-wide findings and caveats: Estimated clonotype richness was generally higher in naive than memory subsets.

In replicate PCRs of sorted subsets, roughly 210 ng DNA, approximately 30,000 T cell genomes, was used. Only in-frame clones appear in the TCRdb table, and some are missing; sequencing was by immunoSEQ multiplex PCR. The sample contains 2 million or so clones, approximately 94% of which appear only once. This chain uses TRBV7-2 with TRBJ2-2; weak D call: TRBD2 (6 bases). Sequencing was performed on naive CD8+ T cells sorted from blood. The TCR was taken from a man aged 18 to 30 in good health. The DNA for the CDR3 is TGTGCCAGCAGCTCGCTAGGGGAGGACGAGGGCGGGGAGCTGTTTTTT. Its protein is CASSSLGEDEGGELFF.